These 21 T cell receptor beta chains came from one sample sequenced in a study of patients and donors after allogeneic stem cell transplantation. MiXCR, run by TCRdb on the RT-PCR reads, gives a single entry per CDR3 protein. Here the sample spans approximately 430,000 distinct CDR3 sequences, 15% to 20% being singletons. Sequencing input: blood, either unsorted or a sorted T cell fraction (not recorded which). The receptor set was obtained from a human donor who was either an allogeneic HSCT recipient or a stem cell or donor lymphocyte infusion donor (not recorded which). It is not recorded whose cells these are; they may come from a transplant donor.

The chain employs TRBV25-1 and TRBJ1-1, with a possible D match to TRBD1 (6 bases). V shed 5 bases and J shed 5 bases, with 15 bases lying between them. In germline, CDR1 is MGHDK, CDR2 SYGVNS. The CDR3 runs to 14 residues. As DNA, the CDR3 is TGTGCCAGCAGTCCGGGGGGGCTGTGGACTGAAGCTTTCTTT. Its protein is CASSPGGLWTEAFF.

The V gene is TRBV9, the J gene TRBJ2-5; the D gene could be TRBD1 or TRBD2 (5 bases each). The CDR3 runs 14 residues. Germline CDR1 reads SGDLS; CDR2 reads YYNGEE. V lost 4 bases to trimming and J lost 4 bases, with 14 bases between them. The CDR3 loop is CASSPRVRGETQYF. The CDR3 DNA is TGTGCCAGCAGCCCCCGTGTGAGGGGAGAGACCCAGTACTTC.

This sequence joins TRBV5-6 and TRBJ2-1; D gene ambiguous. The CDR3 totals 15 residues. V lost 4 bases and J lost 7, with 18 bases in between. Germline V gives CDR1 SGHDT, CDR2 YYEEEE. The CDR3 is CASSLSGAFVNEQFF. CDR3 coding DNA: TGTGCCAGCAGCCTGTCGGGTGCATTCGTTAATGAGCAGTTCTTC.

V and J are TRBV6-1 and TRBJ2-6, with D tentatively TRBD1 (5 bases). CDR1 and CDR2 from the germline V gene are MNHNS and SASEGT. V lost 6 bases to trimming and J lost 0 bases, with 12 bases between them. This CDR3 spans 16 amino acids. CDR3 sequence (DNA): TGTGCCAGCAGGAGAAGGACACCCTCTGGGGCCAACGTCCTGACTTTC. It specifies CASRRRTPSGANVLTF.

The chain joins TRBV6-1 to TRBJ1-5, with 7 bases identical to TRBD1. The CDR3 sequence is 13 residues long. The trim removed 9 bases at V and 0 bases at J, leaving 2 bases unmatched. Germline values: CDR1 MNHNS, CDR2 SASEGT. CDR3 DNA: TGTGCCAGTGACAGGGTTAGCAATCAGCCCCAGCATTTT. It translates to CASDRVSNQPQHF.

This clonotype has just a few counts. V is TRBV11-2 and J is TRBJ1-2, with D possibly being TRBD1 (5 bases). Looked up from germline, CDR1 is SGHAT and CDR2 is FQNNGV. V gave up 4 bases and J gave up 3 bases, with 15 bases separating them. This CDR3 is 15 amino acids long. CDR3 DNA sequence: TGTGCCAGCAGCTCTACCCCCGGGACGCACTATGGCTACACCTTC. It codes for CASSSTPGTHYGYTF.

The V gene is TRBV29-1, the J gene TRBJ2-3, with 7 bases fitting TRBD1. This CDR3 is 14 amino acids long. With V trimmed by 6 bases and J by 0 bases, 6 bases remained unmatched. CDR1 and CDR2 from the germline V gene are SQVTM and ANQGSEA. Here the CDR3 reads CSVEGQLSTDTQYF. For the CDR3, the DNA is TGCAGCGTAGAGGGACAGCTTAGCACAGATACGCAGTATTTT.

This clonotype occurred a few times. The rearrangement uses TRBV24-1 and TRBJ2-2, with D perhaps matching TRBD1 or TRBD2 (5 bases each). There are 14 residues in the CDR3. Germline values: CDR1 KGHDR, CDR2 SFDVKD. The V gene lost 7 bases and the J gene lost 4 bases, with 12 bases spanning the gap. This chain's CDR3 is CATSGAYGTGELFF. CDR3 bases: TGTGCCACCAGCGGGGCTTATGGCACCGGGGAGCTGTTTTTT.

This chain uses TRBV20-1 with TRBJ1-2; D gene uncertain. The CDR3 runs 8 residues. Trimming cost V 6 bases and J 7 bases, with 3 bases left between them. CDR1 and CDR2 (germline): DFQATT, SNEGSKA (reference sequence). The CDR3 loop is CSASGYTF. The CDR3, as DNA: TGCAGTGCAAGTGGCTACACCTTC.

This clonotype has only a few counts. CDR3 loop: CASSLWAPQETQYF. The CDR3 DNA follows: TGTGCCAGCAGCTTATGGGCCCCCCAAGAGACCCAGTACTTC. The chain uses TRBV7-2 and TRBJ2-5; D ambiguous. Trimming cost V 2 bases and J 1 base, with 8 bases left between them. CDR1 is SGHTA and CDR2 is FQGNSA in the germline V gene. The CDR3 contains 14 residues. Full variable domain (missing parts from reference TRBV7-2 and TRBJ2-5): GAGVSQSPSNKVTEKGKDVELRCDPISGHTALYWYRQSLGQGLEFLIYFQGNSAPDKSGLPSDRFSAERTGGSVSTLTIQRTQQEDSAVYLCASSLWAPQETQYFGPGTRLLVL.

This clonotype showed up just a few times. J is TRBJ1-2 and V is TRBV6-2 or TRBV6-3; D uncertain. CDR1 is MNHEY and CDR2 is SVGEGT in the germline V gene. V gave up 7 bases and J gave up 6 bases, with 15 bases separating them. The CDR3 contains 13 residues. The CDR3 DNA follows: TGTGCCAGCACAAGGGCCCCTGGACATGGCTACACCTTC. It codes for CASTRAPGHGYTF.

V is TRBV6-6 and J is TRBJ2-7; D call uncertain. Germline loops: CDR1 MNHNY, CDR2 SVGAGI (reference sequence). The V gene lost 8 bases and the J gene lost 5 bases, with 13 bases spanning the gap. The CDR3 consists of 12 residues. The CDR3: CASGESIHEQYF. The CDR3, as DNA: TGTGCCAGCGGAGAGTCAATCCACGAGCAGTACTTC.

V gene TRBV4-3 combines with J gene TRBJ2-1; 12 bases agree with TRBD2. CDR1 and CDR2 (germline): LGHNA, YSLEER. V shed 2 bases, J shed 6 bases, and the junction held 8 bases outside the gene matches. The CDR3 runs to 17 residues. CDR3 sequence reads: CASSQSRLAGAGNEQFF. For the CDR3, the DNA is TGCGCCAGCAGCCAATCTCGACTAGCGGGGGCTGGCAATGAGCAGTTCTTC.

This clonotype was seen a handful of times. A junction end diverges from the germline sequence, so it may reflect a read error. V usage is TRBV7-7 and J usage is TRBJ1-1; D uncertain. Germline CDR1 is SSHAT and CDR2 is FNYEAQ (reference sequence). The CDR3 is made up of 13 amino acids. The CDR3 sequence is CASSFARDTEAFF. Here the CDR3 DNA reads TGTGCTAGCAGCTTCGCACGGGACACTGAAGCTTTCTTT.

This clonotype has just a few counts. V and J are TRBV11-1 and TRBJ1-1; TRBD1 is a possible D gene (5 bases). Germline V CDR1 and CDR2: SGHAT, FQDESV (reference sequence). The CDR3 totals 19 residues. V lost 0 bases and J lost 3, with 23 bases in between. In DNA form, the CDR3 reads TGTGCCAGCAGCTTAGCGCGGGTCGGGGGAGATTGGGTGCACACTGAAGCTTTCTTT. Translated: CASSLARVGGDWVHTEAFF.

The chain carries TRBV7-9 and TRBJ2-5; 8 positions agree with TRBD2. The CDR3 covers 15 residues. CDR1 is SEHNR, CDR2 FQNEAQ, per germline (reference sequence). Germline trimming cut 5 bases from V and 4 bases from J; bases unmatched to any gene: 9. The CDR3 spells CASSNRTSWRETQYF. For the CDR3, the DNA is TGTGCCAGCAGCAACCGGACTAGCTGGAGAGAGACCCAGTACTTC.

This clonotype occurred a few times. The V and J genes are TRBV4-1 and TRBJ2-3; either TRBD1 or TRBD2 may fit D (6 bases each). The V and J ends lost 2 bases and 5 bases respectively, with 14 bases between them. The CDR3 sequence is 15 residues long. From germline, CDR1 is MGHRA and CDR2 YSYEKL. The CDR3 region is CASSQWGAQIDTQYF. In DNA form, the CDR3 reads TGCGCCAGCAGCCAATGGGGGGCGCAAATAGATACGCAGTATTTT.

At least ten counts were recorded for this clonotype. In DNA, the CDR3 is TGTGCCAGCAGTTGGGCGACAGGATTGTACACTGAAGCTTTCTTT. Encoded protein: CASSWATGLYTEAFF. The rearrangement links TRBV12-3 or TRBV12-4 to TRBJ1-1; D perhaps matches TRBD1 (6 bases). Trimming removed 4 bases from V and 3 bases from J, with 15 bases in between. The CDR3 contains 15 residues.

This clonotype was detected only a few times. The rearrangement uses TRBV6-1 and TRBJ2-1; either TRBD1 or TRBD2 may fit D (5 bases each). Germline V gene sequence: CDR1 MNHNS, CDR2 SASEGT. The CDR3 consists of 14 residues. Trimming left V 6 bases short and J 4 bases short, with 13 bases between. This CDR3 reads CASRDGTLYNEQFF. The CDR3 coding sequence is TGTGCCAGCAGAGACGGGACCCTATACAATGAGCAGTTCTTC.

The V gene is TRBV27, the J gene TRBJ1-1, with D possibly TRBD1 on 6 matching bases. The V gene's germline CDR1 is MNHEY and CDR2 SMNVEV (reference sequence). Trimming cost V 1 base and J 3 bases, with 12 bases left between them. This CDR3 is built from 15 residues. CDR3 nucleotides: TGTGCCAGCAGTTTATTTCGAGGGGGGGACACTGAAGCTTTCTTT. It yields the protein CASSLFRGGDTEAFF.

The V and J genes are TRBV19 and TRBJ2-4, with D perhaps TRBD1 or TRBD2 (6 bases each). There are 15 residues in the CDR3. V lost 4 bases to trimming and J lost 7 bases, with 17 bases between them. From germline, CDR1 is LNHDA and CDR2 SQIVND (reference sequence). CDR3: CASSTEGGRANIQYF. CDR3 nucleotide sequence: TGTGCCAGTAGTACCGAGGGGGGCCGCGCTAACATTCAGTACTTC.